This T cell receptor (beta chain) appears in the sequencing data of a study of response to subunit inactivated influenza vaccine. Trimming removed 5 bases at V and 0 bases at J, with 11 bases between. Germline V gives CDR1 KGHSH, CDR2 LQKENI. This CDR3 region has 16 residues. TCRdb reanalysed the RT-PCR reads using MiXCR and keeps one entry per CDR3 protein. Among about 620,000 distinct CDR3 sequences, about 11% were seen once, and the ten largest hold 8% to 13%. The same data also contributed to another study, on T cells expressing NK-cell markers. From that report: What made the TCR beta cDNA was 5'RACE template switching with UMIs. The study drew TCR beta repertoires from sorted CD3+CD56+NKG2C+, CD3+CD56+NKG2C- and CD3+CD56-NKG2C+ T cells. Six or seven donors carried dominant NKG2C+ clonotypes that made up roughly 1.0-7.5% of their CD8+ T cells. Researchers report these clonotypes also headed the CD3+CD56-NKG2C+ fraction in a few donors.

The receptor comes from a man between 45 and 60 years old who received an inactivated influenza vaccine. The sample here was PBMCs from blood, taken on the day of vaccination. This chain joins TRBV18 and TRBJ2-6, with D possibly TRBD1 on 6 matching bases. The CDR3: CASSNYRVSGANVLTF. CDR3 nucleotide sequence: TGTGCCAGCTCAAATTACAGGGTCTCTGGGGCCAACGTCCTGACTTTC. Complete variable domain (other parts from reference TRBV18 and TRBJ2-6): NAGVMQNPRHLVRRRGQEARLRCSPMKGHSHVYWYRQLPEEGLKFMVYLQKENIIDESGMPKERFSAEFPKEGPSILRIQQVVRGDSAAYFCASSNYRVSGANVLTFGAGSRLTVL.